This is a list of T cell receptor beta chains from one sample in a study of T-cell memory formation after mild COVID-19. MiXCR, applied by TCRdb to the 5' RACE reads, yields one record per CDR3 protein. In the table there are 49,000 or so distinct CDR3 sequences, around 7.3% of which are singletons. The sequenced sample consisted of PBMCs or a T cell subset sorted from them (not recorded which). These receptors all stem from a man in his late teens or twenties who had mild COVID-19 (a few samples of this study predate the infection). Cell type and time point are not known. Each CDR3 is given with its conserved first and last residue. D genes are given only for firm matches. Not all rows give a size; the values are once, few, many and, for expanded clones, a class.

CDR3 DNA	CDR3 protein	clone size	D gene	V gene	J gene
TGTGCCAGCAGGGATAATTCACCCCTCCACTTT	CASRDNSPLHF	few	-	TRBV6-6	TRBJ1-6
TGCGCCAGCAGCTTGGCCGAAATTCAACTAGGGCTTTATGAGCAGTTCTTC	CASSLAEIQLGLYEQFF	few	-	TRBV5-1	TRBJ2-1
TGCGCCAGCAGGGCCCGGGGGGGCGGCACAGATACGCAGTATTTT	CASRARGGGTDTQYF	-	TRBD2	TRBV5-1	TRBJ2-3
TGTGCCAGCAGTTTGGGACCTCAGGGCGGGGGCTACACCTTC	CASSLGPQGGGYTF	few	-	TRBV27	TRBJ1-2
TGTGCCAGCAGCTTAGCCGCGGATACGCAGTATTTT	CASSLAADTQYF	many	-	TRBV7-6	TRBJ2-3
TGTGCCAGCAGTTACTCCTTCAGCAATCAGCCCCAGCATTTT	CASSYSFSNQPQHF	-	-	TRBV6-5	TRBJ1-5
TGTGCTAGTGGTCCGGACAGCTTAGATACGCAGTATTTT	CASGPDSLDTQYF	many	-	TRBV12-5	TRBJ2-3
TGCGCCAGCAGCTTGCTTGGGACAGGGAACAATGAGCAGTTCTTC	CASSLLGTGNNEQFF	-	TRBD1	TRBV5-1	TRBJ2-1
TGTGCCAGCAGTTATGGGGACAGGGTTAACTATGGCTACACCTTC	CASSYGDRVNYGYTF	-	TRBD1	TRBV6-5	TRBJ1-2
TGCGCCAGCAGCAGGGGGACAGAAACCGGGGAGCTGTTTTTT	CASSRGTETGELFF	-	TRBD1	TRBV5-1	TRBJ2-2
TGCGCCAGCAGCTTGGAGGAGGGGACGTCTTCACCCCTCCACTTT	CASSLEEGTSSPLHF	-	-	TRBV5-1	TRBJ1-6
TGTGCCAGCAGCCCGGTGAACCATGGCTACACCTTC	CASSPVNHGYTF	-	-	TRBV6-6	TRBJ1-2
TGCGCCAGCAGCTTCCAAGAGACCCAGTACTTC	CASSFQETQYF	many	-	TRBV5-1	TRBJ2-5
TGTGCCAGCAGCGTAGATGTGACTAAAGAGACCCAGTACTTC	CASSVDVTKETQYF	few	-	TRBV9	TRBJ2-5
TGTGCCAGCAGTAACCCGGGACAACCCTCTGGGGCCAACGTCCTGACTTTC	CASSNPGQPSGANVLTF	many	-	TRBV6-1	TRBJ2-6
TGTGCCAGCGGTCGCCGGGACAGAAATACCGGGGAGCTGTTTTTT	CASGRRDRNTGELFF	-	TRBD1	TRBV11-2	TRBJ2-2
TGTGCCAGCGGGACAGGACTTTGGAACACTGAAGCTTTCTTT	CASGTGLWNTEAFF	few	TRBD1	TRBV6-1	TRBJ1-1
TGTGCCAGCAGTTACTCGGCTGGGACTGAAGCTTTCTTT	CASSYSAGTEAFF	many	-	TRBV6-5	TRBJ1-1
TGCAGCGTCGGACAGGGGGTTGGCAATGAGCAGTTCTTC	CSVGQGVGNEQFF	-	TRBD1	TRBV29-1	TRBJ2-1
TGTGCCAGCAGCCTCACAGGGGAATCTGCCAATGAGCAGTTCTTC	CASSLTGESANEQFF	-	TRBD1	TRBV7-6	TRBJ2-1
TGTGCCACCAGCAGATTGGGACTTTACGGGGACATTCAGTACTTC	CATSRLGLYGDIQYF	-	-	TRBV15	TRBJ2-4
TGCAGTGCATCAAGAGTGGGAAATTCACCCCTCCACTTT	CSASRVGNSPLHF	few	-	TRBV20-1	TRBJ1-6
TGTGCCAGCAGATGGTCGGGGGGGAATGAGCAGTTCTTC	CASRWSGGNEQFF	medium-sized	TRBD2	TRBV12-3/TRBV12-4	TRBJ2-1
TGTGCCAGCAGTCGGGGGACGCGCACAGATACGCAGTATTTT	CASSRGTRTDTQYF	few	-	TRBV27	TRBJ2-3
TGCGCCAGCAGCTTGGAAGGGAACACCGGGGAGCTGTTTTTT	CASSLEGNTGELFF	few	-	TRBV5-1	TRBJ2-2
TGTGCCAGCAGCCCCAGATTGGGGAGCTCCTACAATGAGCAGTTCTTC	CASSPRLGSSYNEQFF	many	-	TRBV12-3/TRBV12-4	TRBJ2-1
TGTGCCACAAGACTAGCGGGGGCAGATACGCAGTATTTT	CATRLAGADTQYF	many	TRBD2	TRBV3-1	TRBJ2-3
TGCGCCAGCAGCCAAGATTCGGCTAGCGGGGGGGCAGATACGCAGTATTTT	CASSQDSASGGADTQYF	many	TRBD2	TRBV4-3	TRBJ2-3
TGCGCCAGCAGCCCAGATCTAGCGGAGACCTACAATGAGCAGTTCTTC	CASSPDLAETYNEQFF	many	TRBD2	TRBV4-3	TRBJ2-1
TGTGCCAGTAGTTCGGTAAAAACCGGCCAAGAGACCCAGTACTTC	CASSSVKTGQETQYF	few	-	TRBV19	TRBJ2-5
TGTGCCAGCCGGGGACTCGACAGGACGACGCTCGGCAACTATGGCTACACCTTC	CASRGLDRTTLGNYGYTF	-	-	TRBV12-3/TRBV12-4	TRBJ1-2
TGCGCCAGCAGCCAAGCTTTGACAGCTAGGCGAAAAGGCTCACCCCTCCACTTT	CASSQALTARRKGSPLHF	-	-	TRBV4-1	TRBJ1-6
TGTGCCAGCAGTTTAGGGACGGACCAACTTTCCCTCTTC	CASSLGTDQLSLF	-	-	TRBV27	TRBJ1-2
TGTGCCAGCAGTTTACTGGGTAAGGCTTTCTTT	CASSLLGKAFF	-	-	TRBV27	TRBJ1-1
TGTGCCAGCACGATAGGAGTTTCCGGGGAGCTGTTTTTT	CASTIGVSGELFF	many	-	TRBV7-2	TRBJ2-2
TGTGCCAGCAGCGGAAGCCGTACATCCAATGAGCAGTTCTTC	CASSGSRTSNEQFF	-	-	TRBV12-3/TRBV12-4	TRBJ2-1
TGCGCCAGCAGCTTTACGGGACAGGGTATCAATGAGCAGTTCTTC	CASSFTGQGINEQFF	many	TRBD1	TRBV5-1	TRBJ2-1
TGCAGTGCTACAGGGGGTAACAATCAGCCCCAGCATTTT	CSATGGNNQPQHF	many	TRBD1	TRBV20-1	TRBJ1-5
TGTGCCAGCAGCTTAGTGGATGGCTACACCTTC	CASSLVDGYTF	many	-	TRBV7-9	TRBJ1-2
TGTGCCAGCAGCTTAGTTGGGGACAGGGCAGACGAGCAGTACTTC	CASSLVGDRADEQYF	many	TRBD1	TRBV7-2	TRBJ2-7
TGCGCCAGCAGCTTGTTGACTCCGGGGAGAGAGACCCAGTACTTC	CASSLLTPGRETQYF	few	-	TRBV5-1	TRBJ2-5
TGTGCCAGCAGCCGGGGACAGGGTAGTCCCGGGGAGCTGTTTTTT	CASSRGQGSPGELFF	many	TRBD1	TRBV7-3	TRBJ2-2
TGCGCCAGCACTACGACAGAAATGAACACTGAAGCTTTCTTT	CASTTTEMNTEAFF	-	-	TRBV5-1	TRBJ1-1
TGCGCCAGCAGCCAAGATGGTACGGGGCAGCCCCAGCATTTT	CASSQDGTGQPQHF	many	-	TRBV4-1	TRBJ1-5
TGCGCCAGCAGCTTACTGTTACAGGGCACAGATACGCAGTATTTT	CASSLLLQGTDTQYF	many	-	TRBV5-1	TRBJ2-3
TGTGCCAGCAGACTAGCCCCGTCTTCCGGGGAGCTGTTTTTT	CASRLAPSSGELFF	-	-	TRBV13	TRBJ2-2
TGCAGTGCTAGAGCGGACAGGGGGTATCATCAGCCCCAGCATTTT	CSARADRGYHQPQHF	-	TRBD1	TRBV20-1	TRBJ1-5